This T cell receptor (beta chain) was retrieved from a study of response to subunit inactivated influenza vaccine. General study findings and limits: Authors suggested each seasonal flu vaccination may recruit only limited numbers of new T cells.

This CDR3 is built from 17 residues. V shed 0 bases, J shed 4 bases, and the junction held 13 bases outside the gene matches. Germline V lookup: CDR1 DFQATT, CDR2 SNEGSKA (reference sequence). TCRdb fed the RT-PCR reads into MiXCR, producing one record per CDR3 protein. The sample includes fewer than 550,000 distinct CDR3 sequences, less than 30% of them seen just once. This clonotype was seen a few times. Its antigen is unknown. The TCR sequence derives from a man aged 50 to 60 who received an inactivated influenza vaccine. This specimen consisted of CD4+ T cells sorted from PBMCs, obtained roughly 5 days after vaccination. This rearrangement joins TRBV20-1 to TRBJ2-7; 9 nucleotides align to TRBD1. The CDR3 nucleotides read TGCAGTGCTAGAGATAGGAATAGACAGGGGGTGATGTACGAGCAGTACTTC. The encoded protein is CSARDRNRQGVMYEQYF.